This T cell receptor (beta chain) was observed in a study of T cells expressing NK-cell markers. At the level of the study: Cells sorted as CD3+CD56+NKG2C+, CD3+CD56+NKG2C- and CD3+CD56-NKG2C+ T cells supplied the TCR beta repertoires. One of the eight sequenced donors was seronegative, whereas the other seven were HCMV-seropositive.

Findings and caveats of the study: Whether expanded NKG2C+ T cell clones were HCMV specific stayed uncertain.

The authors made TCR beta cDNA libraries by 5'RACE template switching. This switching added a universal primer site and UMIs. No DNA is given; TCRdb re-called the 5' RACE reads and lists each CDR3 protein once. Found here are 350,000 to 450,000 distinct CDR3 sequences; the top ten clones hold 4% to 6.5%. To note about this clonotype: Its antigen remains unidentified.

CDR3 length: 17 residues. CDR1 and CDR2 from the germline V gene are MNHNS and SASEGT. Sequenced sample: blood T cells: a sorted CD56 or NKG2C T cell subset, CD4+ or CD8+ T cells, or bulk PBMC T cells (not recorded which). The receptor was derived from a man aged 18-69 years in good health. The chain combines TRBV6-1 with TRBJ1-2; TCRdb proposes TRBD1, but this gene call is untestable without DNA. The CDR3 loop reads CASSAKQGFVAMKGYTF.